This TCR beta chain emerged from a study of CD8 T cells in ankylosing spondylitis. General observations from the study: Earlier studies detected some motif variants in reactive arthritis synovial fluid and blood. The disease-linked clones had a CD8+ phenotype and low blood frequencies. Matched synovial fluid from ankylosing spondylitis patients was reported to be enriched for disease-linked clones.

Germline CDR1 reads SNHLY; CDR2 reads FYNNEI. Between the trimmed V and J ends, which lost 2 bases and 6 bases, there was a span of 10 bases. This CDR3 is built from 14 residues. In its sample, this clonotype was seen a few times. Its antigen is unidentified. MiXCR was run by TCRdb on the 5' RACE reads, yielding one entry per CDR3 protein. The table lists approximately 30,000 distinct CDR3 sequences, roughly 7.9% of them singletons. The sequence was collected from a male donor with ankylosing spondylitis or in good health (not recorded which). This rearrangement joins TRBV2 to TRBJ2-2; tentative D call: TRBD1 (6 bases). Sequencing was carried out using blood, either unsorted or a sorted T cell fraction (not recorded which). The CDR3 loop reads CASSENRDAGELFF. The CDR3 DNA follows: TGTGCCAGCAGTGAAAACAGGGACGCCGGGGAGCTGTTTTTT.